Here is one T cell receptor beta chain with its context. Antigen: not known. The entry originates in a study of cytomegalovirus exposure and HLA in healthy donors. A multiplex PCR was run with 60 Vbeta primers and 13 Jbeta primers. TCRdb's copy holds only in-frame clones and misses some; the assay was immunoSEQ multiplex PCR. The table has roughly 80,000 clones, approximately 84% seen once. Germline-derived CDR1 and CDR2 are SGHAT and FQNNGV. V dropped 5 bases and J dropped 0; count of bases not matched to a gene: 7. The CDR3 extends over 18 amino acids. Findings and caveats of the study: Later analysis found that TCR beta chains associated with HLA were more clonally expanded than other, equally common chains.

Donors consisted of healthy bone marrow donors. The rearrangement links TRBV11-2 to TRBJ2-3; the match to TRBD2 covers 14 bases. Sequencing was done on a sample of PBMCs. This TCR came from a woman in her fifties or sixties in good health and CMV-seronegative. CDR3 DNA: TGTGCCAGCAGCCTCGGACTAGCGGGGGGTTTCAGCACAGATACGCAGTATTTT. Residues: CASSLGLAGGFSTDTQYF.